These 15 T cell receptor beta chains were all obtained from the same sample, sequenced in a study of T cell responses to AZD1222 COVID-19 vaccine. The protocol was immunoSEQ multiplex PCR, while the TCRdb copy is restricted to in-frame clones and leaves out a portion. The data contain nearly 95,000 clones, 85% to 90% of them singletons. Sequences were derived from peripheral blood, sampled 28 days after the second AZD1222 dose. The receptors were sampled from an adult who received the AZD1222 COVID-19 vaccine.

The chain employs TRBV2 and TRBJ1-2; 9 nucleotides match TRBD1. V shed 10 bases, J shed 2 bases, and the junction held 11 bases outside the gene matches. In germline, CDR1 is SNHLY, CDR2 FYNNEI. This CDR3 has 15 amino acids. In DNA form, the CDR3 reads TGTGCCACCCAAGCTATGGACAGGGGAAACTATGGCTACACCTTC. Encoded protein: CATQAMDRGNYGYTF. The variable domain in full, completed from reference TRBV2 and TRBJ1-2, reads EPEVTQTPSHQVTQMGQEVILRCVPISNHLYFYWYRQILGQKVEFLVSFYNNEISEKSEIFDDQFSVERPDGSNFTLKIRSTKLEDSAMYFCATQAMDRGNYGYTFGSGTRLTVV.

This chain links TRBV2 with TRBJ1-2, with 11 bases identical to TRBD1. The germline V gene has CDR1 SNHLY and CDR2 FYNNEI. Trimming took 2 bases from V and 4 from J; bases not matched to a gene: 3. The CDR3 covers 15 residues. DNA of the CDR3: TGTGCCAGCAGTGAAATGGGACAGGGGGGCTATGGCTACACCTTC. The encoded protein is CASSEMGQGGYGYTF.

This clone was observed once. CDR3 sequence reads: CASSYSFNAAGGEQYF. The CDR3 coding sequence is TGTGCCAGCAGTTACTCGTTTAATGCAGCTGGGGGCGAGCAGTACTTC. The V gene is TRBV6-5, the J gene TRBJ2-7; D could derive from TRBD1 or TRBD2 (5 bases each). The germline V gene encodes CDR1 MNHEY and CDR2 SVGAGI. V dropped 0 bases and J dropped 6 bases, with 18 bases sitting between them. This CDR3 spans 16 amino acids.

The CDR3 spells CASSFGAMSYEQYF. The DNA of the CDR3 is TGTGCCAGCAGCTTCGGGGCCATGTCCTACGAGCAGTACTTC. The chain joins TRBV7-9 to TRBJ2-7; D could derive from TRBD1 or TRBD2 (5 bases each). This CDR3 is built from 14 residues. Germline assignment: CDR1 SEHNR and CDR2 FQNEAQ (reference sequence). V shed 3 bases and J shed 1 base, with 10 bases lying between them.

The V and J genes are TRBV11-2 and TRBJ2-1; no reliable D call. Per germline, CDR1 SGHAT and CDR2 FQNNGV. The ends were cut back, 3 bases at V and 7 bases at J, with 7 bases in the middle. The CDR3 is 12 amino acids. The CDR3 is CASSFERNEQFF. Here the CDR3 DNA reads TGTGCCAGCAGCTTCGAGAGGAATGAGCAGTTCTTC.

V gene TRBV5-1 combines with J gene TRBJ2-7, with D possibly called TRBD1 or TRBD2 (5 bases each). This CDR3 has 15 residues. The germline V and J ends were trimmed by 1 base and 4 bases, with 15 bases remaining between them. Germline V gene sequence: CDR1 SGHRS, CDR2 YFSETQ. CDR3 in DNA: TGCGCCAGCAGCTTGACCGGGGCTCTTCCTTACGAGCAGTACTTC. Its protein is CASSLTGALPYEQYF.

V is TRBV5-8 and J is TRBJ1-5; D is undetermined. This CDR3 contains 12 residues. Germline CDR1 is SGHTS and CDR2 is YDEGEE. The V end was cut by 4 bases, the J end by 11 bases, with 13 bases between. The DNA of the CDR3 is TGTGCCAGCAGCCATGGGAAAGTAGCCCAGCATTTT. Translating it yields CASSHGKVAQHF.

The rearrangement joins TRBV6-5 to TRBJ1-6; D perhaps matches TRBD1 (5 bases). The CDR3 contains 14 residues. Germline loops: CDR1 MNHEY, CDR2 SVGAGI. With 5 bases removed from V and 7 bases from J, the gap between germline ends came to 12 bases. CDR3 in amino acids: CASSPGGGNSPLHF. The CDR3 bases are TGTGCCAGCAGTCCCGGTGGGGGAAATTCACCCCTCCACTTT.

This rearrangement joins TRBV7-2 to TRBJ1-1; D is ambiguous. This CDR3 contains 15 residues. The V end was cut by 4 bases, the J end by 2 bases, with 14 bases between. Germline CDR1 reads SGHTA; CDR2 reads FQGNSA. The CDR3 loop reads CASSSSPVRNTEAFF. CDR3 bases: TGTGCCAGCAGCTCAAGCCCTGTCCGAAACACTGAAGCTTTCTTT.

This sequence joins TRBV27 and TRBJ1-4; D is unresolved. The V gene's germline CDR1 is MNHEY and CDR2 SMNVEV (reference sequence). The CDR3 contains 13 residues. Trimming removed 2 bases from V and 10 bases from J, with 11 bases in between. CDR3 amino acids: CASSLGFSGKLFF. In nucleotides, the CDR3 is TGTGCCAGCAGTTTAGGGTTTAGCGGAAAACTGTTTTTT.

This clone was counted only a few times. The V gene is TRBV19, the J gene TRBJ1-4, with D hard to call. The CDR3 loop spans 17 amino acids. V lost 7 bases, J lost 0 bases, and 18 bases lay in between. Germline V gene lookup returns CDR1 LNHDA and CDR2 SQIVND (reference sequence). The CDR3 nucleotides are TGTGCCAGTACCATACGTCCGTCACCCACAACTAATGAAAAACTGTTTTTT. Protein sequence: CASTIRPSPTTNEKLFF.

This clone occurred a few times. J is TRBJ1-3 and V is TRBV3-1 (or the pseudogene TRBV3-2), with 9 bases aligning to TRBD1. J lost 4 bases, V lost 0 bases, and 1 base had no gene match. CDR1 and CDR2 (germline): LGHDT, YNNKEL (reference sequence). This CDR3 region has 15 residues. The CDR3 here is CASSQDGTGGNTIYF. The CDR3 DNA follows: TGTGCCAGCAGCCAAGACGGGACAGGGGGAAACACCATATATTTT.

The chain combines TRBV6-5 with TRBJ1-2; tentatively, D is TRBD1 (5 bases). Germline V gene lookup returns CDR1 MNHEY and CDR2 SVGAGI. This CDR3 region has 16 residues. Trimming cost V 2 bases and J 6 bases, with 19 bases left between them. This CDR3 reads CASSYGARTRMDGYTF. The DNA of the CDR3 is TGTGCCAGCAGTTACGGGGCTCGGACACGGATGGATGGCTACACCTTC.

The gene calls are TRBV9 and TRBJ1-5; D might be TRBD1 (5 bases). The germline V gene has CDR1 SGDLS and CDR2 YYNGEE. The CDR3 spans 14 residues. V lost 0 bases and J lost 9, with 13 bases in between. As DNA, the CDR3 is TGTGCCAGCAGCGTAGAGTCAGGGAGTGGGCCCCAGCATTTT. Amino acid sequence: CASSVESGSGPQHF.

The chain carries TRBV18 and TRBJ2-1; a weak D match, TRBD2 (5 bases). There are 15 residues in the CDR3. With 3 bases removed from V and 0 bases from J, the gap between germline ends came to 9 bases. Germline CDR1 reads KGHSH; CDR2 reads LQKENI. CDR3 sequence reads: CASSPEASSYNEQFF. Written as DNA, the CDR3 is TGTGCCAGCTCACCGGAGGCGAGCTCCTACAATGAGCAGTTCTTC.